The 13 T cell receptor beta chains given below trace back to one sample, sequenced in a study of T cells after yellow fever vaccination. TCRdb fed the 5' RACE reads into MiXCR, producing one record per CDR3 protein. The data contain approximately 260,000 distinct CDR3 sequences, about 5.2% of them singletons. Sample: CD4+ T cells sorted from PBMCs, taken on the day of the yellow fever booster vaccination. These receptor sequences come from a man younger than 35 who received the YFV17D yellow fever vaccine.

The CDR3 protein is CASSQKGAKDTEAFF. The CDR3, as DNA: TGTGCCAGCAGCCAAAAGGGGGCAAAGGACACTGAAGCTTTCTTT. V is TRBV7-9 and J is TRBJ1-1; 7 nucleotides agree with TRBD1. Germline V CDR1 and CDR2: SEHNR, FQNEAQ (reference sequence). The V gene end was trimmed by 5 bases and the J gene end by 3 bases; junction bases not matched to a gene: 9. This CDR3 has 15 residues. The whole variable domain, filled in from reference TRBV7-9 and TRBJ1-1, reads DTGVSQNPRHKITKRGQNVTFRCDPISEHNRLYWYRQTLGQGPEFLTYFQNEAQLEKSRLLSDRFSAERPKGSFSTLEIQRTEQGDSAMYLCASSQKGAKDTEAFFGQGTRLTVV.

The rearrangement links TRBV19 to TRBJ2-5; a weak D match, TRBD1 (6 bases). V dropped 3 bases and J dropped 5 bases, with 16 bases sitting between them. The CDR3 has 15 residues. The germline V gene encodes CDR1 LNHDA and CDR2 SQIVND (reference sequence). CDR3 nucleotides: TGTGCCAGTAGTATCATGGGACACCCGGGGGAGACCCAGTACTTC. This translates into CASSIMGHPGETQYF.

The V and J genes are TRBV6-4 and TRBJ2-1; a possible D gene is TRBD2 (6 bases). From germline, CDR1 is MRHNA and CDR2 SNTAGT. V dropped 4 bases and J dropped 7 bases, with 11 bases sitting between them. The length of the CDR3 is 13 residues. DNA of the CDR3: TGTGCCAGCAGTGTGGAGGGGACGAATGAGCAGTTCTTC. Translating it yields CASSVEGTNEQFF.

This clonotype was seen more than once but under ten times. This sequence joins TRBV19 and TRBJ1-3, with unresolved D. The V gene's germline CDR1 is LNHDA and CDR2 SQIVND (reference sequence). Trimming pared 6 bases from V and 0 bases from J, leaving 12 bases between. This CDR3 spans 15 amino acids. The CDR3 DNA reads TGTGCCAGTAGGAAAGGACGGAGCTCTGGAAACACCATATATTTT. Protein: CASRKGRSSGNTIYF. Based on the CDR3 plus reference TRBV19 and TRBJ1-3, the full variable domain is DGGITQSPKYLFRKEGQNVTLSCEQNLNHDAMYWYRQDPGQGLRLIYYSQIVNDFQKGDIAEGYSVSREKKESFPLTVTSAQKNPTAFYLCASRKGRSSGNTIYFGEGSWLTVV.

This clonotype was counted at least ten times. V is TRBV11-2 and J is TRBJ2-1, with 9 bases identical to TRBD2. The CDR3 spans 18 residues. Trimming removed 3 bases from V and 0 bases from J; junction bases left unmatched: 9. The germline V gene encodes CDR1 SGHAT and CDR2 FQNNGV. CDR3 amino acids: CASSFNRDSGGSYNEQFF. For the CDR3, the DNA is TGTGCCAGCAGCTTTAATCGGGATAGCGGGGGCTCCTACAATGAGCAGTTCTTC.

This clonotype was seen at least ten times. This chain uses TRBV20-1 with TRBJ2-1, with D unclear. The CDR3 length is 13 residues. Germline CDR1 and CDR2: DFQATT and SNEGSKA (reference sequence). V gave up 3 bases and J gave up 8 bases, with 14 bases separating them. CDR3 DNA sequence: TGCAGTGCTAGCGTGCCATCGAGCGATGAGCAGTTCTTC. It encodes CSASVPSSDEQFF.

Only a few counts were recorded for this clonotype. V usage is TRBV28 and J usage is TRBJ2-7; tentatively, D is TRBD1 (7 bases). Trimming removed 6 bases at V and 4 bases at J, with 19 bases between. The CDR3 loop spans 15 amino acids. Germline values: CDR1 MDHEN, CDR2 SYDVKM. CDR3 residues: CASSLAGQRRYEQYF. For the CDR3, the DNA is TGTGCCAGCAGCCTCGCGGGACAGCGAAGATACGAGCAGTACTTC.

This clonotype was counted between two and nine times. The CDR3 DNA reads TGCAGTGCCCAGAGAGATAACCAAAGGGCAGATACGCAGTATTTT. This encodes CSAQRDNQRADTQYF. The J gene is TRBJ2-3, the V gene TRBV20-1; D gene uncertain. Germline CDR1 reads DFQATT; CDR2 reads SNEGSKA (reference sequence). This CDR3 has 15 residues. Deletions cut 6 bases from V and 4 bases from J, with 20 bases between.

V gene TRBV29-1 combines with J gene TRBJ1-5; 7 positions match TRBD1. CDR3 length: 13 amino acids. The germline V gene encodes CDR1 SQVTM and CDR2 ANQGSEA. The J segment lost 5 bases and the V segment lost 4 bases, leaving 5 bases of the junction unmatched. The CDR3 nucleotides read TGCAGCGTTGTACAGGGGAAGGATCAGCCCCAGCATTTT. This encodes CSVVQGKDQPQHF.

This chain connects TRBV21-1 to TRBJ1-3. TRBV21-1 is listed as a pseudogene. This CDR3 region has 19 residues. CDR3 protein: CASSARGPTLTLSGNTIYF. The CDR3 nucleotides are TGTGCCAGCAGCGCCCGAGGGCCTACCCTCACACTATCTGGAAACACCATATATTTT.

The rearrangement links TRBV6-5 to TRBJ1-1, with D maybe TRBD1 (6 bases). Germline V gives CDR1 MNHEY, CDR2 SVGAGI. This CDR3 is 13 amino acids long. Deletions cut 4 bases from V and 5 bases from J, with 11 bases between. CDR3 sequence (DNA): TGTGCCAGCAGTTGGAGGGGGAAAACTGAAGCTTTCTTT. It yields the protein CASSWRGKTEAFF.

This clonotype showed up just a few times. The CDR3 coding sequence is TGCGCCAGCAGCTCGAAGGCCAGTGAGACCTACGAGCAGTACTTC. Its protein product is CASSSKASETYEQYF. This sequence joins TRBV5-1 and TRBJ2-7, with D uncertain. Germline CDR1 reads SGHRS; CDR2 reads YFSETQ. The V gene lost 3 bases and the J gene lost 2 bases, with 15 bases spanning the gap. This CDR3 spans 15 amino acids.

The CDR3 DNA reads TGTGCCAGCAGCCCCCTAGCGGGGGGGCCACGTGAGCATGAGCAGTTCTTC. Encoded protein: CASSPLAGGPREHEQFF. The V call is TRBV11-2, the J call TRBJ2-1; 12 nucleotides agree with TRBD2. Losses at the gene ends were 5 bases for V and 8 bases for J; bases not matched to a gene: 13. Germline V CDR1 and CDR2: SGHAT, FQNNGV. The CDR3 sequence is 17 residues long.